This TCR beta chain was recorded in a study of shared clonotypes between healthy human individuals (TCRdb year 2020). Study-wide context: The cohort comprised two women and a few men aged 18 to 49 years. The study deeply sequenced blood TCR repertoires of several healthy adults to estimate repertoire size and the extent of clonotype sharing between individuals. Different laboratories and diverse techniques were used to prepare libraries and sequence TCR repertoires, to increase sequencing depth and limit assay-specific biases. Per donor, three plates each were used for CD4 naive and CD4 memory, two for CD8 naive, and one for CD8 memory. Each donor's leukapheresis produced roughly between roughly 0.85 and 9.5 billion PBMCs.

Using the deep immunoSEQ assay, multiplex PCR amplified TCR CDR3 regions from genomic DNA. Extracted genomic DNA from each cell subset was distributed evenly across all wells of several immunoSEQ 96-well plates, and each plate was treated as a replicate. Each replicate PCR for sorted subsets received about 0.2 ug genomic DNA, equal to some 32,000 T cell genomes. The purified libraries were quantified using a Qubit 3.0 fluorometer, sized with a Bioanalyzer 2100, and then quantified again using the KAPA Library Quantification kit. Every immunoSEQ 96-well plate was sequenced on a separate single-read 150-cycle Illumina NextSeq 550 flow cell. The published analysis was carried out like this. Because the immunoSEQ output included only junctional sequences and no quality scores, the filtering could not be the same as the filtering used for full-length reads. Sequences were annotated with PyIR, a Python wrapper for IgBLAST v1.9, and V/J genes and CDR3 were assigned using IMGT germline references. Any read was removed if the V/J assignment was weak (E-value above 1e-6), the CDR3 was missing, or the read contained stop codons, out-of-frame junctions, or ambiguous translated residues. A V3J clonotype was defined by an identical inferred V gene, J gene, and CDR3 amino acid sequence. Percentage overlap between repertoires was calculated by dividing the number of shared unique clonotypes by the size of the smaller repertoire. RTK rarefaction, the Chao1 estimator, and Recon v2.1 estimates of unobserved clonotypes were used to assess repertoire richness. Generation probabilities were computed with OLGA for all TCRbeta clonotypes obtained by the gDNA method from several donors. What TCRdb holds here is the immuneACCESS table cut down to in-frame rearrangements. Part of the clones is not present; checked against another copy, under half of the missing clones reflect an unresolved V gene, and the others are unexplained. V, J and clone size are taken as reported in that table, and D and trimming were inferred from the DNA itself. The table for this sample lists around 700,000 clones; roughly 73% of them were counted only once. The ten top clones hold 1.5% to 2% of the sample.

This clone was picked up one time. Its antigen target is currently unknown. The record has no base qualities; no much larger clone is one base away. Summary of the overall study and its limitations: The genetic and exposure-history diversity represented was limited by the small number of donors. Based on pairwise subsampling, the degree of clonotype sharing among donors was expected to be affected by sequencing depth. Naive subsets generally had larger estimated clonotype richness than memory subsets did. Sampling was restricted to blood, and TCR repertoires in tissues likely differ from the TCR repertoires found in blood. Around 5.4% of naive CD4, 3.5% of naive CD8, approximately 2% of memory CD4, and about 0.4% of memory CD8 clonotypes were shared across a few donors. Even with the large sequencing depth, rarefaction of the sorted-subset datasets indicated that sequencing was incomplete. Compared with non-shared clonotypes, the clonotypes found in all four sorted-subset donors had higher generation probabilities.

Donors were healthy HIV-negative adults with no recently reported acute infections or vaccinations. Every donor was a Caucasian adult living in Nashville, Tennessee, USA. CD4+ T cells were enriched by magnetic negative selection; naive cells were then positively selected on CD45RA, and the negative fraction formed the memory subset. Blood was collected by leukapheresis, and PBMCs were isolated by Ficoll-Histopaque density gradient centrifugation and then cryopreserved in liquid nitrogen vapor phase. Analytical flow cytometry was used to check the purity and quantity of every magnetically sorted T cell population. Genomic DNA was isolated from each sorted fraction and quantified by UV absorbance on a Nanodrop 2000c. Material for sequencing was memory CD4+ T cells sorted from blood. The meaning of the sample's cell subset or site label: CD45RA-negative fraction. The clonotype was recovered from a woman aged 25 to 39 in good health.

This receptor has the CDR3 CASSPGTSFWGDYNEQFF. The DNA sequence is TGTGCCAGCAGTCCCGGGACTAGCTTTTGGGGGGACTACAATGAGCAGTTCTTC. The chain joins TRBV28 to TRBJ2-1, with 9 junctional bases fitting TRBD2. For this chain, trimming is 5 bases at the V end and 3 bases at the J end, and the number of junction bases without a gene match is 14. Spanning cysteine to phenylalanine, the CDR3 consists of 18 amino acids. Only CDR3 DNA remains: 54 bases, in frame from the first base. For CDR1 and CDR2, the germline V gene lists MDHEN and SYDVKM. With all but the CDR3 taken from the reference TRBV28 and TRBJ2-1 genes, the full variable domain is: DVKVTQSSRYLVKRTGEKVFLECVQDMDHENMFWYRQDPGLGLRLIYFSYDVKMKEKGDIPEGYSVSREKKERFSLILESASTNQTSMYLCASSPGTSFWGDYNEQFFGPGTRLTVL.